This entry lists 11 T cell receptor beta chains sequenced from one sample in a study of blood T cell repertoires in COVID-19. The repertoire was sequenced with immunoSEQ multiplex PCR; TCRdb's copy has only in-frame clones and lacks some. The sample gives fewer than 350,000 clones, approximately 85% of which show up once; under 2.5% is in the top ten. Material: PBMCs or T cells enriched from blood (not recorded which). Receptors originate from a man between 25 and 39 years old who had recovered from COVID-19.

This chain links TRBV19 with TRBJ2-1, with 7 bases fitting TRBD2. Germline V gene data show CDR1 as LNHDA and CDR2 as SQIVND (reference sequence). This CDR3 contains 17 residues. The ends lost 2 bases at V and 0 bases at J; junction bases unmatched: 7. CDR3 residues: CASSILSGDSSYNEQFF. The CDR3 DNA follows: TGTGCCAGTAGTATATTAAGCGGGGATAGCTCCTACAATGAGCAGTTCTTC.

The chain uses TRBV19 and TRBJ1-2; 10 bases agree with TRBD1. V shed 4 bases, J shed 7 bases, and the junction held 9 bases outside the gene matches. Germline CDR1 is LNHDA and CDR2 is SQIVND (reference sequence). The CDR3 runs 15 residues. The CDR3 DNA reads as TGTGCCAGTAGTACCGGACAGGGGGTGGTTGGTGGCTACACCTTC. Its protein product is CASSTGQGVVGGYTF.

The chain links TRBV29-1 to TRBJ1-1, with D unclear. CDR3 length equals 13 residues. V lost 2 bases to trimming and J lost 2 bases, with 9 bases between them. CDR1 and CDR2 (germline): SQVTM, ANQGSEA. Here the CDR3 DNA reads TGCAGCGTTGAAAGTGGAGAAAACACTGAAGCTTTCTTT. Its protein is CSVESGENTEAFF.

The rearrangement joins TRBV18 to TRBJ2-1, with a weak D call TRBD2 (6 bases). With 3 bases removed from V and 10 bases from J, the gap between germline ends came to 19 bases. The CDR3 has 15 amino acids. CDR1 and CDR2 (germline): KGHSH, LQKENI. CDR3 residues: CASSPSGGGPREQFF. The CDR3 nucleotides are TGTGCCAGCTCACCGTCTGGGGGAGGACCCCGGGAGCAGTTCTTC.

This clone has a single count. V and J are TRBV9 and TRBJ2-7; weak D call: TRBD1 (6 bases). The CDR3 length is 12 residues. V was shortened by 4 bases and J by 5 bases, with 10 bases between the two germline ends. Germline V gene lookup returns CDR1 SGDLS and CDR2 YYNGEE. CDR3: CASSQGGHEQYF. CDR3 in DNA: TGTGCCAGCAGCCAAGGGGGACACGAGCAGTACTTC. The whole variable domain, remainder taken from reference TRBV9 and TRBJ2-7, is DSGVTQTPKHLITATGQRVTLRCSPRSGDLSVYWYQQSLDQGLQFLIQYYNGEERAKGNILERFSAQQFPDLHSELNLSSLELGDSALYFCASSQGGHEQYFGPGTRLTVT.

The chain carries TRBV5-8 and TRBJ2-4; D possibly corresponds to TRBD1 (5 bases). V was pared by 4 bases and J by 2 bases, with 16 bases between. Per germline, CDR1 SGHTS and CDR2 YDEGEE. The CDR3 runs to 16 residues. Written as DNA, the CDR3 is TGTGCCAGCAGCCGATTCGACAGTCGGTCCAAAAACATTCAGTACTTC. Amino acids: CASSRFDSRSKNIQYF.

The chain is built from TRBV9 and TRBJ2-3; 8 bases align to TRBD2. V trimming: 4 bases; J trimming: 3 bases; junction bases outside the gene matches: 7. This CDR3 contains 15 residues. In germline, CDR1 is SGDLS, CDR2 YYNGEE. This chain's CDR3 is CASSSGGQGTDTQYF. CDR3 in DNA: TGTGCCAGCAGCTCGGGGGGGCAGGGAACAGATACGCAGTATTTT.

Of note for this clone: The junction departs from germline at one end; a sequencing error may be responsible. The chain uses TRBV7-7 and TRBJ1-2; 9 bases fit TRBD1. The CDR3 is 15 amino acids. Germline V gene lookup returns CDR1 SSHAT and CDR2 FNYEAQ (reference sequence). The DNA for the CDR3 is TGTGCTAGCAGCTTATTAACAGGGGGCCTCTATGGCTACACCTTC. It is translated as CASSLLTGGLYGYTF.

This clone has a handful of counts. The chain uses TRBV2 and TRBJ1-4; no clear D gene. Trimming removed 7 bases from V and 8 bases from J, with 14 bases in between. There are 13 residues in the CDR3. From germline, CDR1 is SNHLY and CDR2 FYNNEI. The DNA of the CDR3 is TGTGCCAGCACCCTGAACGGCGGCGAAAAACTGTTTTTT. Encoded protein: CASTLNGGEKLFF.

The chain recombines TRBV7-9 with TRBJ1-3; D uncertain. Germline CDR1 SEHNR, CDR2 FQNEAQ (reference sequence). V was trimmed by 5 bases and J by 1 base, leaving 9 bases between them. The CDR3 is 14 amino acids. Here the CDR3 DNA reads TGTGCCAGCAGCCTTTTGGAGTCTGGAAACACCATATATTTT. Protein product: CASSLLESGNTIYF. Looking up the rest from reference TRBV7-9 and TRBJ1-3 gives the full variable domain: DTGVSQNPRHKITKRGQNVTFRCDPISEHNRLYWYRQTLGQGPEFLTYFQNEAQLEKSRLLSDRFSAERPKGSFSTLEIQRTEQGDSAMYLCASSLLESGNTIYFGEGSWLTVV.

This clone occurred a few times. V is TRBV3-1 (or the pseudogene TRBV3-2) and J is TRBJ1-6; D is possibly TRBD1 (6 bases). CDR3 size: 15 residues. Trimming took 5 bases from V and 0 from J, leaving 8 bases between them. Germline V gives CDR1 LGHDT, CDR2 YNNKEL (reference sequence). The chain's CDR3 is CASSGQSSYNSPLHF. The CDR3, as DNA: TGTGCCAGCAGCGGACAGAGCTCCTATAATTCACCCCTCCACTTT.